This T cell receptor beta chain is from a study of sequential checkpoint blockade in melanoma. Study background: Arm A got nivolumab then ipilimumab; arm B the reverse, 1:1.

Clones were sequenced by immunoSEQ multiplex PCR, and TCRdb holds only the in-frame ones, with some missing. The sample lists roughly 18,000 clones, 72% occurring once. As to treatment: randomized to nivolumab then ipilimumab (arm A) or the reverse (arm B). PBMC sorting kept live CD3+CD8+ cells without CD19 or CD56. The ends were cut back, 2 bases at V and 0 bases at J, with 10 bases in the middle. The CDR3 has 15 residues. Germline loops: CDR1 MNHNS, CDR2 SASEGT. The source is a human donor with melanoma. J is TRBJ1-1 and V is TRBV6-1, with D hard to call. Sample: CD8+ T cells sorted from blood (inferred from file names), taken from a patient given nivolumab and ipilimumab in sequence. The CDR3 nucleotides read TGTGCCAGCAGTGAATCGGGAACTCTGAACACTGAAGCTTTCTTT. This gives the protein CASSESGTLNTEAFF.